This T cell receptor beta chain was recorded in a study of a mutant IDH1 vaccine in newly diagnosed glioma. For the study at large: With temozolomide cycles, or 4-6 weeks after radiotherapy alone, vaccination was started. Treated patients were about 60% male, approximately 38% female, mean age around 40 years.

Sequencing used immunoSEQ multiplex PCR; TCRdb keeps in-frame clones, though not all of them. The sample has about 82,000 clones, 70% to 90% seen once. Worth noting for this clone: Its matching antigen is unknown.

The time point is: week 23, last vaccination. Every vaccination contained 300 ug of the mutant IDH1 20-mer peptide and was paired with topical imiquimod. Astrocytomas found in donors were new, WHO grade 3 or 4, IDH1-mutant and ATRX-lost. With 4 bases removed from V and 12 bases from J, the gap between germline ends came to 20 bases. The germline V gene encodes CDR1 SGDLS and CDR2 YYNGEE. The CDR3 consists of 14 residues. This specimen was PBMCs, taken from a glioma patient whose treatment included an IDH1 peptide vaccine. The clonotype was recovered from a man aged 25-45 years with glioma. Some clones in this sample may be carry-over from other donors' samples. The chain carries TRBV9 and TRBJ2-1, with D maybe TRBD2 (6 bases). The CDR3 protein is CASSISGGFHGQFF. For the CDR3, the DNA is TGTGCCAGCAGCATCAGTGGGGGGTTTCACGGGCAGTTCTTC. The full variable domain, with the rest looked up from reference TRBV9 and TRBJ2-1, is DSGVTQTPKHLITATGQRVTLRCSPRSGDLSVYWYQQSLDQGLQFLIQYYNGEERAKGNILERFSAQQFPDLHSELNLSSLELGDSALYFCASSISGGFHGQFFGPGTRLTVL.